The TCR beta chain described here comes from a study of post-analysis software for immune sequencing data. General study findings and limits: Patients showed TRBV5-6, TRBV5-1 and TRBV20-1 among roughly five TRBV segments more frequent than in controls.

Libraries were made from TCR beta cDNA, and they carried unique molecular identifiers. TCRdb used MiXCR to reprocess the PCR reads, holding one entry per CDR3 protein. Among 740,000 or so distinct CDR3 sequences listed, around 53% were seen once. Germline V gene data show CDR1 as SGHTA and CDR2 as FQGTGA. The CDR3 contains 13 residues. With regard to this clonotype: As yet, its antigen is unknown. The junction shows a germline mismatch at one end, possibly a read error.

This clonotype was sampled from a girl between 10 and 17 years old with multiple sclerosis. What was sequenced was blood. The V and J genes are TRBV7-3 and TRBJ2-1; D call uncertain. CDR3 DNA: TGTGCCGGCAGCTTCGGACGGAACAACGAGCAGTTCTTC. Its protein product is CAGSFGRNNEQFF.